This T cell receptor beta chain comes out of a study of response to subunit inactivated influenza vaccine. General study points: With each seasonal influenza vaccination, the authors suggested, few new T cells are recruited.

Looked up from germline, CDR1 is DFQATT and CDR2 is SNEGSKA (reference sequence). This CDR3 is 12 amino acids long. Of note for this clonotype: Antigen unknown. Its ends do not fully match the called genes, so a read error is possible.

TCRdb independently ran MiXCR on the RT-PCR reads; one entry per CDR3 protein. The table has 400,000 to 650,000 distinct CDR3 sequences, approximately 7.7% seen once. The chain combines TRBV20-1 with TRBJ2-3, with 12 bases matching TRBD2. This receptor was obtained from a man between 50 and 75 years old who received an inactivated influenza vaccine. The source material was PBMCs from blood, sampled around 2 years after vaccination. The CDR3: CSAAATSGGPHF. The CDR3 DNA is TGCAGTGCTGCAGCGACTAGCGGGGGCCCCCATTTT.